This T cell receptor beta chain was documented in a study of blood T cell repertoires in COVID-19 (dated by TCRdb to 2018 to 2021). For the study in its entirety: Samples from collaborators originated in the United States, Italy and Spain and spanned both the acute and convalescent phases of COVID-19. The prospective study material was composed of cDNA or gDNA derived from T cells, B-cell-depleted T cells, or PBMCs. The repertoires were made available in a free public database intended to serve as a resource for research on the immune response to SARS-CoV-2. Deeply sampled blood TCRbeta repertoires from subjects exposed to, actively infected with, or recovered from COVID-19 were included in the dataset. The samples were drawn from the first 160 participants of the ongoing ImmuneRACE study and from 1,200 or so subjects provided by 6 global collaborators. Where available, HLA class I and class II types were obtained from metadata supplied by the sample provider rather than from assay-based typing. A de-identified subject ID, COVID-19 status, age in years and sex were almost always included in the sample metadata.

TCRbeta CDR3 regions were amplified from genomic DNA by means of the immunoSEQ Assay, a bias-controlled multiplex PCR. Per the original workflow: Nucleated cell counts per sample were estimated from amplification of reference gene primers within the assay. To quantify the absolute abundance of each unique TCRbeta CDR3 rearrangement, sequence reads were collapsed and filtered. For each sample, productive Simpson clonality was calculated by taking the square root of Simpson's diversity index across productive rearrangements. The source is immuneACCESS, and TCRdb retained only in-frame sequences with V and J called. Part of the clones is not carried over; for the studies checked, unresolved V genes explain less than half of this, and the remainder is unexplained. The V and J calls and clone size come from that table; D and trimming were worked out from the DNA. Present in this sample are roughly 190,000 clones, over 70% of which were seen just once. The ten largest clones add up to 2.5% to 3% of the sample.

The CDR3 sequence holds 17 residues, the cysteine and phenylalanine included. Only CDR3 DNA remains: 51 bases, in frame from the first base. From V the trimming removes 7 bases and from J it removes 4 bases, while the gene matches leave 15 bases of the junction unaccounted for. In the germline V gene, CDR1 corresponds to MDHEN and CDR2 to SYDVKM. In regard to this clone: This clone's antigen is unknown. No base qualities exist here, and no much larger clone lies one base off it.

Results the study describes overall, beyond this receptor: The quantity of clinical and demographic metadata differed by source and by participant and was supplied without curation.

The collaborating institutions used their own protocols to collect whole blood in K2EDTA tubes. Collaborator samples were shipped for TCRbeta analysis as frozen whole blood, isolated PBMCs, or DNA extracted from either sample type. The specimen was peripheral blood. The TCR comes from a man aged 45 to 65 with active or convalescent COVID-19. Recombination joined TRBV28 with TRBJ2-2, with 7 bases matching TRBD2. This receptor carries the CDR3 CASTGLGSGVRTGELFF. The DNA reads as follows: TGTGCCAGCACCGGACTGGGGAGCGGGGTTCGCACCGGGGAGCTGTTTTTT.